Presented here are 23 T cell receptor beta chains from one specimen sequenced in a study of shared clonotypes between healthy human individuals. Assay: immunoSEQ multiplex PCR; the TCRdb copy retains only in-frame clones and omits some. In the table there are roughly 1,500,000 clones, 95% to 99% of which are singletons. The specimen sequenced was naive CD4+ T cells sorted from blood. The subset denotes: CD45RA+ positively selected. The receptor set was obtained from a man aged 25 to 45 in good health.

CDR3 region: CASRLTYRSEQYF. CDR3 sequence (DNA): TGTGCCAGCAGATTAACATACAGGTCGGAGCAGTACTTC. The chain employs TRBV7-2 and TRBJ2-7; TRBD1 might be the D (5 bases). Between the trimmed V and J ends, which lost 6 bases and 7 bases, there was a span of 16 bases. The CDR3 sequence is 13 residues long. Germline lookup yields CDR1 SGHTA and CDR2 FQGNSA.

The CDR3 sequence: CSVEVSRGNIQYF. CDR3 DNA: TGCAGCGTTGAGGTATCCAGGGGAAACATTCAGTACTTC. The chain employs TRBV29-1 and TRBJ2-4; a possible D gene is TRBD1 (6 bases). Trimming cost V 3 bases and J 6 bases, with 12 bases left between them. Germline V CDR1 and CDR2: SQVTM, ANQGSEA. The CDR3 extends over 13 amino acids.

The chain's CDR3 is CASSDRVGWRGAFF. The CDR3 DNA is TGTGCCAGCAGCGACAGGGTGGGCTGGCGAGGGGCTTTCTTT. The chain employs TRBV7-9 and TRBJ1-1; 7 bases line up with TRBD1. V gave up 5 bases and J gave up 11 bases; unmatched junction bases: 14. In germline, CDR1 is SEHNR, CDR2 FQNEAQ (reference sequence). The CDR3 covers 14 residues.

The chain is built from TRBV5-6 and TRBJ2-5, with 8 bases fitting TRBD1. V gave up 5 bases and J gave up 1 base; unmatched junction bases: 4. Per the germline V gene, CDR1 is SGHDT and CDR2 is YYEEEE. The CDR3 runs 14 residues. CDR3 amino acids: CASSKGQGQETQYF. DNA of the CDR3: TGTGCCAGCAGTAAAGGACAGGGCCAAGAGACCCAGTACTTC.

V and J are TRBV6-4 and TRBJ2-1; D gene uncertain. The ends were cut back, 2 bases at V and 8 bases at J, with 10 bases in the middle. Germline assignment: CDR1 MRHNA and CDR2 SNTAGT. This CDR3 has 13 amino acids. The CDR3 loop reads CASSDAPWHEQFF. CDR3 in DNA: TGTGCCAGCAGTGACGCACCGTGGCATGAGCAGTTCTTC.

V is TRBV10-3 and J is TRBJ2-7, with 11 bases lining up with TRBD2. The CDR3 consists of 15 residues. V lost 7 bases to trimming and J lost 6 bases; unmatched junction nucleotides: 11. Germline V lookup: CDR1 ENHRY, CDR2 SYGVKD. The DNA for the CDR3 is TGTGCCATCAAGTTCTCGCTAGCGGGAGGTGGCGAGCAGTACTTC. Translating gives CAIKFSLAGGGEQYF.

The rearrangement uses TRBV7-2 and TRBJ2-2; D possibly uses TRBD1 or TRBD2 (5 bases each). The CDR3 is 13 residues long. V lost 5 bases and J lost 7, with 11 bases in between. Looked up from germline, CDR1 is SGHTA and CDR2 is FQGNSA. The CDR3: CASSQSGGGELFF. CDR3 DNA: TGTGCCAGCAGCCAAAGTGGGGGCGGGGAGCTGTTTTTT.

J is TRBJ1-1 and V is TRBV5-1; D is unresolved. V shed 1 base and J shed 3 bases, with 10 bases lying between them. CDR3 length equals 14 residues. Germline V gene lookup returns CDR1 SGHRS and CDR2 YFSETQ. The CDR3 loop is CASSLLTKDTEAFF. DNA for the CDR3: TGCGCCAGCAGCTTGCTCACTAAGGACACTGAAGCTTTCTTT.

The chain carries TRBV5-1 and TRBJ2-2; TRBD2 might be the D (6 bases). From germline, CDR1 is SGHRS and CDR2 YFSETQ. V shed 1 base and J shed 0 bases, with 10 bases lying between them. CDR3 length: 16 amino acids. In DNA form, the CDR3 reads TGCGCCAGCAGCTTGTTGATAGCGGCGAACACCGGGGAGCTGTTTTTT. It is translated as CASSLLIAANTGELFF.

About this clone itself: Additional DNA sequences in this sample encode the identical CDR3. The CDR3 is CASRDSYNEQFF. The CDR3 bases are TGTGCCAGCAGGGACTCCTACAATGAGCAGTTCTTC. This chain connects TRBV2 to TRBJ2-1; D remains unclear. Per germline, CDR1 SNHLY and CDR2 FYNNEI. Deletions cut 6 bases from V and 0 bases from J, with 3 bases between. There are 12 residues in the CDR3.

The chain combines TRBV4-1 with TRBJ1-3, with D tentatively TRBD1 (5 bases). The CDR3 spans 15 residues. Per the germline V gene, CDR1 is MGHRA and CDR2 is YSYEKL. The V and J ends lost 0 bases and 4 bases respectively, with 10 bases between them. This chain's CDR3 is CASSQDPGGGNTIYF. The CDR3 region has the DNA TGCGCCAGCAGCCAAGACCCCGGGGGGGGAAACACCATATATTTT.

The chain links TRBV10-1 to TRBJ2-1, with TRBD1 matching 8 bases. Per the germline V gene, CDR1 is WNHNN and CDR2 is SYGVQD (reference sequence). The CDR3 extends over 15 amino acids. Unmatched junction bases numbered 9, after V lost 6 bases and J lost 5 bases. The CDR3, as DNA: TGCGCCAGCAGCACGGGGAGACAGGGGAACAATGAGCAGTTCTTC. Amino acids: CASSTGRQGNNEQFF.

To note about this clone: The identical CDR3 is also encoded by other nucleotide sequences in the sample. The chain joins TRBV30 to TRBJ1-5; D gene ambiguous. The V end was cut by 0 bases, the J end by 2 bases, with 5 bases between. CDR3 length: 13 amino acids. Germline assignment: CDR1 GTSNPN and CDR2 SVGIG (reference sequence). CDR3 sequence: CAWSVGGNQPQHF. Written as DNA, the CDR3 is TGTGCCTGGAGTGTAGGCGGCAATCAGCCCCAGCATTTT.

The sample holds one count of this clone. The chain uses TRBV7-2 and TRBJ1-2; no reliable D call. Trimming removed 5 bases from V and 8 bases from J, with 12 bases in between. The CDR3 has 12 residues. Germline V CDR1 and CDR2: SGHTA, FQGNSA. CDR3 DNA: TGTGCCAGCAGCGGAGTGCGCACGGGCTACACCTTC. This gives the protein CASSGVRTGYTF.

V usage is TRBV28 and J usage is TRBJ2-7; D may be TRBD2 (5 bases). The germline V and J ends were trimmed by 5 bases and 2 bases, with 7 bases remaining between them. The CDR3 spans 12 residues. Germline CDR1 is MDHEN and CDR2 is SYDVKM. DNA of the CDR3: TGTGCCAGCAGTGTCGGGACCTACGAGCAGTACTTC. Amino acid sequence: CASSVGTYEQYF. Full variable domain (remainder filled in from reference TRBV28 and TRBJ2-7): DVKVTQSSRYLVKRTGEKVFLECVQDMDHENMFWYRQDPGLGLRLIYFSYDVKMKEKGDIPEGYSVSREKKERFSLILESASTNQTSMYLCASSVGTYEQYFGPGTRLTVT.

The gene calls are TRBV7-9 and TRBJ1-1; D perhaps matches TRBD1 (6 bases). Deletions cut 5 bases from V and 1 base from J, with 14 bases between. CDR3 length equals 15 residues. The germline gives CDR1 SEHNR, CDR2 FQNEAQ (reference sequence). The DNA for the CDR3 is TGTGCCAGCAGCCATACAGGGAAACGGAACACTGAAGCTTTCTTT. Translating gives CASSHTGKRNTEAFF. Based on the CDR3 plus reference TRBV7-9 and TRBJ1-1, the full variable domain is DTGVSQNPRHKITKRGQNVTFRCDPISEHNRLYWYRQTLGQGPEFLTYFQNEAQLEKSRLLSDRFSAERPKGSFSTLEIQRTEQGDSAMYLCASSHTGKRNTEAFFGQGTRLTVV.

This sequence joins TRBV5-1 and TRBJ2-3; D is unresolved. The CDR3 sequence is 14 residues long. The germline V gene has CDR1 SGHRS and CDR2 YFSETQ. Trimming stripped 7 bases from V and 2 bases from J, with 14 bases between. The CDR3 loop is CASRPLGNTDTQYF. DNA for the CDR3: TGCGCCAGCCGACCCTTAGGGAACACAGATACGCAGTATTTT.

The CDR3 is CASSRQSSYEQYF. CDR3 bases: TGCGCCAGCAGCCGACAGAGCTCCTACGAGCAGTACTTC. J is TRBJ2-7 and V is TRBV10-1; TRBD1 might be the D (5 bases). The germline gives CDR1 WNHNN, CDR2 SYGVQD (reference sequence). The length of the CDR3 is 13 residues. V lost 6 bases to trimming and J lost 0 bases, with 9 bases between them.

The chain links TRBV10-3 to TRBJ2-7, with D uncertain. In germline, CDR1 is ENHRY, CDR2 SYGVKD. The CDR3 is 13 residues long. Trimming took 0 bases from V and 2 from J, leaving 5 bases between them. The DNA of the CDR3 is TGTGCCATCAGTGAGTCAATAGCCTACGAGCAGTACTTC. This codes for CAISESIAYEQYF.

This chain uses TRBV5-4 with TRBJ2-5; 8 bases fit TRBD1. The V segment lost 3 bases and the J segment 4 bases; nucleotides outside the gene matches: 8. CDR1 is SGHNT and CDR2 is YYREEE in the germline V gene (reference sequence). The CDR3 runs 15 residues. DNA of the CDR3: TGTGCCAGCAGCTCACCCCATGGACAGGGAGAGACCCAGTACTTC. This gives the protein CASSSPHGQGETQYF.

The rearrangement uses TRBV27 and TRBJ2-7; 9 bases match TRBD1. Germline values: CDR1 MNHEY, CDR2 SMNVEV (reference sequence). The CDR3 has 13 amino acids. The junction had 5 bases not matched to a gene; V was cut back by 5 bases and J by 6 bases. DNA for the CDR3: TGTGCCAGCAGTGGACAGGGGCGAGGCGAGCAGTACTTC. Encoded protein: CASSGQGRGEQYF.

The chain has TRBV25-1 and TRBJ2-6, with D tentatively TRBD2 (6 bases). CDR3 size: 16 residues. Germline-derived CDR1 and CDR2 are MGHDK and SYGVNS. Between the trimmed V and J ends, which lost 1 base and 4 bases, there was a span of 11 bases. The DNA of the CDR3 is TGTGCCAGCAGTGAATGGAGGGGTCTGGGGGCCAACGTCCTGACTTTC. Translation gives CASSEWRGLGANVLTF. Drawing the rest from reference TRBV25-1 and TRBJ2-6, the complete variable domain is EADIYQTPRYLVIGTGKKITLECSQTMGHDKMYWYQQDPGMELHLIHYSYGVNSTEKGDLSSESTVSRIRTEHFPLTLESARPSHTSQYLCASSEWRGLGANVLTFGAGSRLTVL.

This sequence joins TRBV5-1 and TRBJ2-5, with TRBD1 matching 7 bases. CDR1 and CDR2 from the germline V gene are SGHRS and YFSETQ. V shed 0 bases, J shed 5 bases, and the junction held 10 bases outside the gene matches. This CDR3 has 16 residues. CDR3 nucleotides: TGCGCCAGCAGCTTGGATTGGGGACAGTTTGGGGAGACCCAGTACTTC. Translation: CASSLDWGQFGETQYF. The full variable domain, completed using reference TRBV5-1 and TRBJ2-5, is KAGVTQTPRYLIKTRGQQVTLSCSPISGHRSVSWYQQTPGQGLQFLFEYFSETQRNKGNFPGRFSGRQFSNSRSEMNVSTLELGDSALYLCASSLDWGQFGETQYFGPGTRLLVL.